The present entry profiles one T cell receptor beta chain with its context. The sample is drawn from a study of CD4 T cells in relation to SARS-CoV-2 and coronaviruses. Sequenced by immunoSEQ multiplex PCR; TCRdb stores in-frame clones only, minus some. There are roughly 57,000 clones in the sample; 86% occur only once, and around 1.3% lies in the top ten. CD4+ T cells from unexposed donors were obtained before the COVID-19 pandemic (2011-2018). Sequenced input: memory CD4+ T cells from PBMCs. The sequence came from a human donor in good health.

This chain's CDR3 is CASSSGPPYEQYF. The CDR3 coding sequence is TGTGCCAGCAGTTCGGGACCCCCCTACGAGCAGTACTTC. The chain carries TRBV28 and TRBJ2-7; perhaps D is TRBD1 or TRBD2 (5 bases each). The germline CDR1 and CDR2 sequences are MDHEN and SYDVKM. V lost 4 bases and J 2 bases, leaving 9 bases between the germline ends. CDR3 length: 13 residues. Full variable domain (missing parts from reference TRBV28 and TRBJ2-7): DVKVTQSSRYLVKRTGEKVFLECVQDMDHENMFWYRQDPGLGLRLIYFSYDVKMKEKGDIPEGYSVSREKKERFSLILESASTNQTSMYLCASSSGPPYEQYFGPGTRLTVT.